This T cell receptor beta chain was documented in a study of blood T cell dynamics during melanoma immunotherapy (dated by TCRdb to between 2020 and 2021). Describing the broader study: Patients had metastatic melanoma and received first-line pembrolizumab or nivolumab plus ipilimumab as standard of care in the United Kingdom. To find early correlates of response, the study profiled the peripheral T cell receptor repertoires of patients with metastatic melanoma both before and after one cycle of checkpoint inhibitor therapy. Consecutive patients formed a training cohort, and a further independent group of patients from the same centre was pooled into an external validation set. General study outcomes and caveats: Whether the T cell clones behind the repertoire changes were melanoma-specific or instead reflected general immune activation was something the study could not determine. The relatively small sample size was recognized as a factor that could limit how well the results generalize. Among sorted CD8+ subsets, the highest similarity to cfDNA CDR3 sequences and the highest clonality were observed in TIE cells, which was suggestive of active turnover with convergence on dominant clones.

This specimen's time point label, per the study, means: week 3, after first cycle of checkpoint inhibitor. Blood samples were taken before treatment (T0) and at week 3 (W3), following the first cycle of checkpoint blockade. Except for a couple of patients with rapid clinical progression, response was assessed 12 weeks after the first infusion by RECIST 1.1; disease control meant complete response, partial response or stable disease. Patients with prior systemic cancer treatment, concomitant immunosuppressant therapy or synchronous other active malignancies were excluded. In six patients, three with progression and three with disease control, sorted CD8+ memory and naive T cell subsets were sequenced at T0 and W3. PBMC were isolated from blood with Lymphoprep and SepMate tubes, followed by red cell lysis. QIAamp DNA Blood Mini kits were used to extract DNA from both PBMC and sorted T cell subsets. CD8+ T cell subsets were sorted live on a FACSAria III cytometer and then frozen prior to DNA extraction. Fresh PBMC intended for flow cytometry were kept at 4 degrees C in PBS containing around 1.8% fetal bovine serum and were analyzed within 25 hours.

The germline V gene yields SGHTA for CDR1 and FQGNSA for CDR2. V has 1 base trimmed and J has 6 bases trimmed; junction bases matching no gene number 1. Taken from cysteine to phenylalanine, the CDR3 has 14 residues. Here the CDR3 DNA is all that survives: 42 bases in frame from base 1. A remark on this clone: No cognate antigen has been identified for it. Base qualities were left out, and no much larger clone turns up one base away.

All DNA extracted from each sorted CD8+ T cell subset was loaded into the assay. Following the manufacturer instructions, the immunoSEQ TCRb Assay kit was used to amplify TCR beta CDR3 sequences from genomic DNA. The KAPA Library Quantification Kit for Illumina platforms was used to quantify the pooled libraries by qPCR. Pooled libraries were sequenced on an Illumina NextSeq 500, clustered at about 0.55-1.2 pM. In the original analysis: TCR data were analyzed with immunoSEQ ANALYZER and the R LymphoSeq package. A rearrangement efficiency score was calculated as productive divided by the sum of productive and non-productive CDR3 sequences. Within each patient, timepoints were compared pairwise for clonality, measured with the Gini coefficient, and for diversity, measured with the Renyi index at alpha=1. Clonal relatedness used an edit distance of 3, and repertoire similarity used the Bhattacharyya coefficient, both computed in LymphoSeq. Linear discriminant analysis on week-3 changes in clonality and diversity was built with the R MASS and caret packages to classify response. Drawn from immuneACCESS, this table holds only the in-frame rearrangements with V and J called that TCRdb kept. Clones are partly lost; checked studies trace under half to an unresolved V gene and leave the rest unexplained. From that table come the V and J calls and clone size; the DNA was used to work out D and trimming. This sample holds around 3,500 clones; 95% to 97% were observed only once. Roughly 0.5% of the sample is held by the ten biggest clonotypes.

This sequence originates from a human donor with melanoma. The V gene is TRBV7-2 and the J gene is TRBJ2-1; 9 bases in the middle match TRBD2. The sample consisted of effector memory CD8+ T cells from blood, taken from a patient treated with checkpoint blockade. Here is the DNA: TGTGCCAGCAGCTTAGGCGGGGGGGCCAATGAGCAGTTCTTC. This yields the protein CASSLGGGANEQFF.